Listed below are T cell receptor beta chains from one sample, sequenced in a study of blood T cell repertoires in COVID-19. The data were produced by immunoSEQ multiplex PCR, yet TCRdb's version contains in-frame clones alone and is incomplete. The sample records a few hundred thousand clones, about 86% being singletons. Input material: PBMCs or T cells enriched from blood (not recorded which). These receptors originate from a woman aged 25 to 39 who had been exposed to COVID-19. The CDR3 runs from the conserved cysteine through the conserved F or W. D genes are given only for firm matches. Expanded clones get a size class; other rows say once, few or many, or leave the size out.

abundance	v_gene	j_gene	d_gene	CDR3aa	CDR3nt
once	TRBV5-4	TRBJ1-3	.	CASSRGDSGNTIYF	TGTGCCAGCAGCAGGGGTGACTCTGGAAACACCATATATTTT
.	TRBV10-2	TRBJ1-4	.	CASSELGSGVTNEKLFF	TGCGCCAGCAGTGAGTTGGGCTCAGGGGTAACTAATGAAAAACTGTTTTTT
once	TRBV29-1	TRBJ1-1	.	CSVTGRMNTEAFF	TGCAGCGTCACAGGACGGATGAACACTGAAGCTTTCTTT
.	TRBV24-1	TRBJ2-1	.	CATSVASGAPGEQFF	TGTGCCACCAGCGTGGCGTCAGGGGCCCCAGGTGAGCAGTTCTTC
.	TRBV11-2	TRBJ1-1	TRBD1	CASRRTGFNTEAFF	TGTGCCAGCAGGAGGACAGGGTTTAACACTGAAGCTTTCTTT
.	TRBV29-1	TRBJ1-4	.	CSVLASEKLFF	TGCAGCGTACTCGCTTCCGAAAAACTGTTTTTT
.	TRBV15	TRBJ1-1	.	CATRGGTTEAFF	TGTGCCACCAGGGGGGGGACCACTGAAGCTTTCTTT
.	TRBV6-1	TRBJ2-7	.	CASSEMGPGTPRAEQYF	TGTGCCAGCAGTGAGATGGGCCCCGGGACACCAAGGGCCGAGCAGTACTTC
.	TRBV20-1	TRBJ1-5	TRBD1	CSASRRGESQPQHF	TGCAGTGCTAGTCGCAGGGGGGAGAGTCAGCCCCAGCATTTT
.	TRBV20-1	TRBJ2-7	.	CSAGQGYEQYF	TGCAGTGCTGGGCAGGGATACGAGCAGTACTTC
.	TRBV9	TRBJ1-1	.	CASSVGWGGGNAFF	TGTGCCAGCAGCGTAGGTTGGGGAGGCGGGAACGCTTTCTTT
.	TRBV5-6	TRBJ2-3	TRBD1	CASSFETGRGGDTQYF	TGTGCCAGCAGCTTTGAGACAGGGAGAGGTGGAGATACGCAGTATTTT
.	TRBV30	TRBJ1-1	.	CAWTRLGRRTEAFF	TGTGCCTGGACTCGCTTGGGGCGTCGGACTGAAGCTTTCTTT
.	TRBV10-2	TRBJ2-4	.	CASRGVGELGGNIQYF	TGCGCCAGCCGTGGTGTGGGCGAGCTCGGTGGAAACATTCAGTACTTC
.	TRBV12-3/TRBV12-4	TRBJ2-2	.	CASSRVAGELFF	TGTGCTAGCAGCAGGGTTGCCGGGGAGCTGTTTTTT
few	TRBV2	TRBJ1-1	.	CASRPQGPAEAFF	TGTGCCAGCAGACCCCAGGGGCCGGCTGAAGCTTTCTTT
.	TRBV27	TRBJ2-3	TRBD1	CASSQPGGQSTDTQYF	TGTGCCAGCAGTCAACCTGGGGGACAGAGCACAGATACGCAGTATTTT
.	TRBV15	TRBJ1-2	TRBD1	CATSRPRGRDYGYTF	TGTGCCACCAGCAGGCCTAGGGGGCGGGACTATGGCTACACCTTC
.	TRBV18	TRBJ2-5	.	CASSPSSNQETQYF	TGTGCCAGCTCACCGAGTTCCAACCAAGAGACCCAGTACTTC
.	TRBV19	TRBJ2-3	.	CASSSAGIDTQYF	TGTGCCAGTAGTAGCGCGGGTATAGATACGCAGTATTTT
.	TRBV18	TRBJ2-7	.	CASSPNNYEQYF	TGTGCCAGCTCACCAAATAACTACGAGCAGTACTTC
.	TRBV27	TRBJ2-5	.	CASSYLGTGETQYF	TGTGCCAGCAGTTACCTCGGAACCGGGGAGACCCAGTACTTC
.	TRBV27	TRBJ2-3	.	CASSSRDWTTDTQYF	TGTGCCAGCAGTTCCCGGGACTGGACTACAGATACGCAGTATTTT
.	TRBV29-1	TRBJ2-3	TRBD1	CSVEGWDSSTDTQYF	TGCAGCGTTGAAGGCTGGGACAGTAGCACAGATACGCAGTATTTT
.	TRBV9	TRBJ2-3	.	CASSVGRLLSSTDTQYF	TGTGCCAGCAGCGTAGGGAGGTTGCTCTCCTCCACAGATACGCAGTATTTT
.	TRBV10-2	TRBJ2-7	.	CASGNRDLTYEQYF	TGCGCCAGCGGAAACAGGGACCTGACCTACGAGCAGTACTTC
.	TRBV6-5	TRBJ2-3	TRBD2	CASSSGGQGADTQYF	TGTGCCAGCAGTTCGGGGGGGCAAGGGGCAGATACGCAGTATTTT
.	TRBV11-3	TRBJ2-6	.	CASSSSDRGPSGANVLTF	TGTGCCAGCAGCTCATCGGACAGAGGCCCCTCTGGGGCCAACGTCCTGACTTTC
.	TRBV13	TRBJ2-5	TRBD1	CASSLEGTGEETQYF	TGTGCCAGCAGCTTAGAGGGGACAGGGGAAGAGACCCAGTACTTC
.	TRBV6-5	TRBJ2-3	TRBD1	CASRPVTGGGNTQYF	TGTGCCAGCAGGCCAGTTACAGGGGGCGGGAATACGCAGTATTTT
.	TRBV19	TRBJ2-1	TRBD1	CASSPRTGNYNEQFF	TGTGCCAGTAGTCCCCGGACAGGGAACTACAATGAGCAGTTCTTC
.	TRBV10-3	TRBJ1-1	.	CAISESLAGNTEAFF	TGTGCCATCAGTGAGAGCCTTGCGGGGAACACTGAAGCTTTCTTT
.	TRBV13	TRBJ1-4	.	CASSLGWTQGEKLFF	TGTGCCAGCAGCTTAGGCTGGACGCAGGGTGAAAAACTGTTTTTT
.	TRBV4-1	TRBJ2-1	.	CASSQDRGDNPFSEQFF	TGCGCCAGCAGCCAAGATAGAGGGGACAACCCCTTCAGTGAGCAGTTCTTC
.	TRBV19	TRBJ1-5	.	CASTTDSLGNQPQHF	TGTGCCAGTACTACGGACAGTCTGGGGAATCAGCCCCAGCATTTT
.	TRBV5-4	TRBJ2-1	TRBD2	CASSLGQRGVYNEQFF	TGTGCCAGCAGTTTAGGCCAGCGGGGGGTCTACAATGAGCAGTTCTTC
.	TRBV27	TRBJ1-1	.	CASVPSRGDPNTEAFF	TGTGCCAGCGTCCCCTCTCGCGGGGATCCGAACACTGAAGCTTTCTTT
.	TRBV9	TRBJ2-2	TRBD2	CASSSGGALTGELFF	TGTGCCAGCAGTAGCGGGGGGGCCTTAACCGGGGAGCTGTTTTTT
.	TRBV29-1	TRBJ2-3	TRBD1	CSVESALVAGGEGTDTQYF	TGCAGCGTTGAATCGGCTTTGGTGGCAGGGGGCGAGGGCACAGATACGCAGTATTTT
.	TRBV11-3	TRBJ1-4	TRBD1	CASSSGTAATNEKLFF	TGTGCCAGCAGCTCCGGGACAGCTGCAACTAATGAAAAACTGTTTTTT
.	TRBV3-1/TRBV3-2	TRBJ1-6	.	CASSPGNSPLHF	TGTGCCAGCAGCCCGGGGAATTCACCCCTCCACTTT
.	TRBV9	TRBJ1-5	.	CASSVVGEFNQPQHF	TGTGCCAGCAGCGTAGTCGGGGAATTCAATCAGCCCCAGCATTTT
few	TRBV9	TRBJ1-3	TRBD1	CASSTGTAGNTIYF	TGTGCCAGCAGCACCGGGACAGCCGGAAACACCATATATTTT
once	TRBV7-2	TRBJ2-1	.	CASSLALLGGFTYNEQFF	TGTGCCAGCAGCTTAGCGCTTCTTGGGGGGTTCACCTACAATGAGCAGTTCTTC
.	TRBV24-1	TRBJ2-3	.	CATSDLGGRGRDTQYF	TGTGCCACCAGTGATTTAGGGGGAAGGGGGAGAGATACGCAGTATTTT
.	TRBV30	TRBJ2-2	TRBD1	CAWSHLTGMGTGELFF	TGTGCCTGGAGCCATCTGACAGGGATGGGCACCGGGGAGCTGTTTTTT